The clone carrying this T cell receptor (beta chain) has only a few counts. This specimen belongs to a study of beta chain features in type 1 diabetes. Sequencing targeted expressed TCRB transcripts, as all isolated RNA had been reverse transcribed. The assay was immunoSEQ multiplex PCR, and TCRdb's table has in-frame clones only and misses some. This sample has about 250,000 clones; approximately 14% occur once, and the top ten carry about 0.027%. This CDR3 is built from 18 residues. The ends were cut back, 0 bases at V and 2 bases at J, with 20 bases in the middle. Germline V gene lookup returns CDR1 LNHNV and CDR2 YYDKDF (reference sequence). CD45RO/CCR7/CD25/CD127/CD95/CD27 separated CD4+ naive, central memory, regulatory and stem cell-like memory cells by sorting.

This TCR derives from a woman between 40 and 55 years old in good health. The sample taken for sequencing was naive CD4+ T cells from blood. The genes are TRBV15 and TRBJ2-7; tentative D call: TRBD1 (5 bases). This CDR3 is CATSREVQSTSRAYEQYF. The DNA of the CDR3 is TGTGCCACCAGCAGAGAGGTGCAGAGTACTTCCAGGGCCTACGAGCAGTACTTC. The full variable domain, rest sourced from reference TRBV15 and TRBJ2-7, is DAMVIQNPRYQVTQFGKPVTLSCSQTLNHNVMYWYQQKSSQAPKLLFHYYDKDFNNEADTPDNFQSRRPNTSFCFLDIRSPGLGDTAMYLCATSREVQSTSRAYEQYFGPGTRLTVT.